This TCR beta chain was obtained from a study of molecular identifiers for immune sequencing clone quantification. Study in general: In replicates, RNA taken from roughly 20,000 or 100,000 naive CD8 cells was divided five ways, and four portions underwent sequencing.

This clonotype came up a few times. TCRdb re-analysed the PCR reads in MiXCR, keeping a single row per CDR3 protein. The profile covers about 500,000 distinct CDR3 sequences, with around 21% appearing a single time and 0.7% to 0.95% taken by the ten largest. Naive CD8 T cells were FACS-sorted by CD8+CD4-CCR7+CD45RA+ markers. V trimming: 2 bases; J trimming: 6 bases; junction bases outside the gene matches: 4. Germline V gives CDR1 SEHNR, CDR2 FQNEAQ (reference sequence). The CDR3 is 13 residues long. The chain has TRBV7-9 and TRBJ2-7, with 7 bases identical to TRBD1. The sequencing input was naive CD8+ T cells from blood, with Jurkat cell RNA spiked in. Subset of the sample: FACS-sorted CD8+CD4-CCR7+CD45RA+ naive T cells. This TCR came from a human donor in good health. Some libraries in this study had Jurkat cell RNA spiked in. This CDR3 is CASSLHTGVEQYF. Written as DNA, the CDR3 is TGTGCCAGCAGCTTACACACAGGGGTCGAGCAGTACTTC.